This T cell receptor (beta chain) derives from a study of a mutant IDH1 vaccine in newly diagnosed glioma. Study-level information: Patients began vaccination 4-6 weeks after radiotherapy alone, or with temozolomide cycles. Prior therapy was radiotherapy, temozolomide, or both; most received both.

To note about this clone: Its antigen is unknown.

TCRdb's copy holds only in-frame clones and misses some; the assay was immunoSEQ multiplex PCR. Here the sample spans around 42,000 clones, over 75% being singletons. The CDR3 runs 15 residues. V was pared by 6 bases and J by 0 bases, with 5 bases of the junction left unmatched. Germline CDR1 and CDR2: MNHEY and SVGAGI. Time point given: week 5, during vaccination. Mutant IDH1 20-mer peptide, at 300 ug, made up each vaccine dose, with topical imiquimod. The sequence was obtained from a man in his forties with glioma. This sample comprised PBMCs, obtained from a glioma patient whose treatment included an IDH1 peptide vaccine. The chain links TRBV6-5 to TRBJ1-1; 9 bases match TRBD1. CDR3 sequence: CASRGQGSMNTEAFF. In DNA, the CDR3 is TGTGCCAGCAGAGGACAGGGGAGTATGAACACTGAAGCTTTCTTT.